Following are 12 T cell receptor beta chains from one sample sequenced in a study of T cells in Graves' hyperthyroidism and ophthalmopathy (dated by TCRdb to the late 2010s). Library creation used multiplex PCR. Sequenced using an Illumina HiSeq 2000. The TCR beta CDR3 regions were amplified from the RNA transcripts. The TCR CDR3 was subjected to a first round of RT-PCR using the HTBI primer set and the Qiagen OneStep RT-PCR kit. TCRdb's own reprocessing of the public reads used fastp at Q25 and MiXCR and kept productive beta chains. Identical CDR3 proteins give one entry, which carries the most common genes and DNA. The sample has 390,000 or so distinct CDR3 sequences on record, 14% to 15% of them singletons. The ten largest make up about 13% of the sample. Sequenced: blood. The receptors were gathered from a man in his late teens or twenties with Graves' ophthalmopathy.

This clonotype was counted many times. This sequence joins TRBV27 and TRBJ2-3; D remains unclear. V gave up 1 base and J gave up 6 bases, with 17 bases separating them. The CDR3 sequence is 16 residues long. Germline CDR1 and CDR2: MNHEY and SMNVEV (reference sequence). This CDR3 reads CASSLWLDPRRDTQYF. In nucleotides, the CDR3 is TGTGCCAGCAGTTTATGGCTTGACCCCCGTAGGGATACGCAGTATTTT.

In its sample, this clonotype was seen many times. The chain is built from TRBV19 and TRBJ2-1, with TRBD2 identical over 8 bases. V shed 0 bases and J 4 bases; nucleotides not matched to a gene: 8. Germline CDR1 and CDR2: LNHDA and SQIVND (reference sequence). The CDR3 runs 17 residues. CDR3 DNA: TGTGCCAGTAGTATAGATCCACCGGGACTAGGATACAATGAGCAGTTCTTC. It encodes CASSIDPPGLGYNEQFF.

This clonotype was recorded at least ten times. The rearrangement uses TRBV18 and TRBJ2-5; 11 bases fit TRBD1. The J segment lost 6 bases and the V segment lost 5 bases, leaving 5 bases of the junction unmatched. Per germline, CDR1 KGHSH and CDR2 LQKENI. The CDR3 runs 14 residues. CDR3 coding DNA: TGTGCCAGCTCAGCCGGACAGGGGGCTAAGACCCAGTACTTC. Translation: CASSAGQGAKTQYF.

This clonotype occurred many times. The rearrangement uses TRBV6-1 and TRBJ2-1, with D possibly being TRBD2 (7 bases). The V gene lost 5 bases and the J gene lost 9 bases, with 20 bases spanning the gap. CDR1 is MNHNS, CDR2 SASEGT, per germline. This CDR3 spans 15 amino acids. CDR3 protein: CASSPAAWGGAEQFF. In DNA, the CDR3 is TGTGCCAGCAGTCCGGCCGCTTGGGGGGGCGCTGAGCAGTTCTTC.

This clonotype was recorded many times. The J gene is TRBJ2-5, the V gene TRBV2, with 12 bases fitting TRBD2. Germline CDR1 SNHLY, CDR2 FYNNEI. This CDR3 is built from 16 residues. The V segment lost 6 bases and the J segment 2 bases; nucleotides outside the gene matches: 7. CDR3 residues: CASSYTSGGIQETQYF. Here the CDR3 DNA reads TGTGCCAGCAGCTATACTAGCGGGGGGATTCAAGAGACCCAGTACTTC.

This clonotype was seen a few times. The rearrangement joins TRBV5-1 to TRBJ2-7, with D possibly being TRBD1 (5 bases). The V end was cut by 4 bases, the J end by 3 bases, with 11 bases between. This CDR3 spans 13 amino acids. Per germline, CDR1 SGHRS and CDR2 YFSETQ. The CDR3 nucleotides read TGCGCCAGCAGCGGTGGACAACACTACGAGCAGTACTTC. It codes for CASSGGQHYEQYF. Variable domain in full (rest from reference TRBV5-1 and TRBJ2-7): KAGVTQTPRYLIKTRGQQVTLSCSPISGHRSVSWYQQTPGQGLQFLFEYFSETQRNKGNFPGRFSGRQFSNSRSEMNVSTLELGDSALYLCASSGGQHYEQYFGPGTRLTVT.

There are many counts of this clonotype. V gene TRBV7-8 combines with J gene TRBJ1-5, with D uncertain. The CDR3 is 13 amino acids. V lost 8 bases to trimming and J lost 4 bases, with 12 bases between them. Germline assignment: CDR1 SGHVS and CDR2 FQNEAQ. Here the CDR3 reads CASGEGQNQPQHF. Written as DNA, the CDR3 is TGTGCCAGCGGCGAAGGGCAAAATCAGCCCCAGCATTTT.

This clonotype was recorded many times. The gene calls are TRBV3-1 and TRBJ2-2, with D perhaps matching TRBD1 or TRBD2 (5 bases each). V lost 5 bases and J lost 7, with 20 bases in between. The CDR3 sequence is 16 residues long. Germline values: CDR1 LGHDT, CDR2 YNNKEL (reference sequence). The CDR3 nucleotides read TGTGCCAGCAGCTGGCCGAAGTTTGGGGGTTACGGGGAGCTGTTTTTT. Residues: CASSWPKFGGYGELFF.

V and J are TRBV30 and TRBJ2-5; D may be TRBD1 or TRBD2 (5 bases each). The V end was cut by 2 bases, the J end by 13 bases, with 23 bases between. The germline gives CDR1 GTSNPN, CDR2 SVGIG (reference sequence). CDR3 length equals 14 residues. CDR3 sequence: CAWSKTEDSTIWYF. CDR3 nucleotides: TGTGCCTGGAGTAAGACAGAGGACTCTACGATTTGGTACTTC.

The chain joins TRBV10-3 to TRBJ1-5; D is uncertain. V was clipped by 2 bases and J by 3 bases, with 11 bases between them. Germline assignment: CDR1 ENHRY and CDR2 SYGVKD. This CDR3 is 15 amino acids long. CDR3 in amino acids: CAISEIVGPNQPQHF. CDR3 nucleotide sequence: TGTGCCATCAGTGAGATAGTCGGGCCCAATCAGCCCCAGCATTTT.

This clonotype was observed at least ten times. The chain recombines TRBV27 with TRBJ1-2; 7 nucleotides match TRBD1. V shed 5 bases and J 6 bases; nucleotides not matched to a gene: 9. CDR3 length equals 14 residues. The germline V gene has CDR1 MNHEY and CDR2 SMNVEV (reference sequence). CDR3 region: CASSTLQGRDGYTF. The CDR3 nucleotides read TGTGCCAGCAGTACTCTACAGGGGAGGGATGGCTACACCTTC.

This clonotype was picked up a small number of times. A single base separates this from a much larger clone, so it may be a read error. Here the CDR3 omits its conserved ending phenylalanine or tryptophan, so a read error is the likely source. The chain recombines TRBV6-1 with TRBJ2-5; TRBD1 aligns across 11 bases. The J segment lost 4 bases and the V segment lost 5 bases, leaving 15 bases of the junction unmatched. Germline CDR1 MNHNS, CDR2 SASEGT. The CDR3 loop spans 18 amino acids. CDR3 DNA: TGTGCCAGCAGTTATTCTGAACCTGGACAGGGGGCTGGAGAGACCCAGTACCTC. It codes for CASSYSEPGQGAGETQYL.